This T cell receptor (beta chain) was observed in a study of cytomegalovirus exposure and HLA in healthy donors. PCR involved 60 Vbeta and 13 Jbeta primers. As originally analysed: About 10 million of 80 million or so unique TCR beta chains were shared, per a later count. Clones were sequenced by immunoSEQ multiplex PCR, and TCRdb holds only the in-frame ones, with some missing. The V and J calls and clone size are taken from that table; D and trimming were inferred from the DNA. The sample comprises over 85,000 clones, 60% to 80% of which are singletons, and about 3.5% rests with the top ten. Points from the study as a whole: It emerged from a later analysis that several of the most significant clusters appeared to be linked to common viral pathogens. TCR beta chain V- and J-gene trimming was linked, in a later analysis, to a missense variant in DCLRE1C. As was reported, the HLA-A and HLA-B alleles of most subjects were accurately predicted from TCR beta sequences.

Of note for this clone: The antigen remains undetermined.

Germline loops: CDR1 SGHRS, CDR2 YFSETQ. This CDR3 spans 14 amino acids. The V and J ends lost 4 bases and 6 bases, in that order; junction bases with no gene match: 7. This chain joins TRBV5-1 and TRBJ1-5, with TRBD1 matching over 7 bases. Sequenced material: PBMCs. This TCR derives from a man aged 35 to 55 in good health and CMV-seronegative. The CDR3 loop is CASSPEGATQPQHF. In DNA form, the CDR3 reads TGCGCCAGCAGCCCGGAGGGGGCTACTCAGCCCCAGCATTTT.